The 5 T cell receptor beta chains below were found in one sample sequenced in a study of cytomegalovirus exposure and HLA in healthy donors. PCR was performed using 60 Vbeta and 13 Jbeta primers. TCRdb keeps only in-frame clones here, not all; method: immunoSEQ multiplex PCR. The data show under 150,000 clones, roughly 71% seen once. The sample was PBMCs. These receptors came from a young man in good health and CMV-seropositive.

The V and J genes are TRBV7-9 and TRBJ1-6; TRBD1 might be the D (6 bases). The germline V gene has CDR1 SEHNR and CDR2 FQNEAQ (reference sequence). V gave up 5 bases and J gave up 6 bases, with 11 bases separating them. The CDR3 runs 14 residues. CDR3 loop: CASSTGQTNSPLHF. DNA of the CDR3: TGTGCCAGCAGCACCGGACAGACTAATTCACCCCTCCACTTT.

The rearrangement uses TRBV7-2 and TRBJ1-6; a weak D match, TRBD1 (5 bases). The CDR3 length is 14 residues. The germline V gene has CDR1 SGHTA and CDR2 FQGNSA. V lost 5 bases and J lost 7, with 12 bases in between. As DNA, the CDR3 is TGTGCCAGCAGCGTCGACAGAGAAAATTCACCCCTCCACTTT. Translation: CASSVDRENSPLHF.

The chain uses TRBV13 and TRBJ1-1; D remains unclear. Trimming stripped 1 base from V and 3 bases from J, with 15 bases between. CDR3 length: 16 residues. In germline, CDR1 is PRHDT, CDR2 FYEKMQ (reference sequence). The CDR3 region has the DNA TGTGCCAGCAGCTTAGTTATGGGCGGGTTGTACACTGAAGCTTTCTTT. This sequence encodes CASSLVMGGLYTEAFF.

This clone was detected only a few times. This rearrangement joins TRBV10-3 to TRBJ2-7; 10 nucleotides align to TRBD2. V was pared by 3 bases and J by 3 bases, with 5 bases of the junction left unmatched. The CDR3 spans 15 residues. CDR1 is ENHRY, CDR2 SYGVKD, per germline. CDR3 in amino acids: CAISEWASGGYEQYF. The CDR3 nucleotides read TGTGCCATCAGTGAATGGGCTAGCGGGGGCTACGAGCAGTACTTC.

This sequence joins TRBV9 and TRBJ2-5; a possible D gene is TRBD2 (6 bases). Germline CDR1 is SGDLS and CDR2 is YYNGEE. The length of the CDR3 is 16 residues. Trimming left V 3 bases short and J 7 bases short, with 22 bases between. For the CDR3, the DNA is TGTGCCAGCAGCGCGTCAGAACGGGGGACCCAGGGGACCCAGTACTTC. This sequence encodes CASSASERGTQGTQYF.